The TCR beta chain described here comes from a study of blood T cell repertoires in COVID-19. The CDR3 has 14 amino acids. With 6 bases removed from V and 5 bases from J, the gap between germline ends came to 14 bases. Germline assignment: CDR1 LNHDA and CDR2 SQIVND (reference sequence). Data came from immunoSEQ multiplex PCR; TCRdb stores just in-frame clones and leaves some out. The top ten hold about 20% of the sample, which has around 220,000 clones, about 85% seen once. This chain links TRBV19 with TRBJ2-1; D is possibly TRBD2 (5 bases). The clonotype originates from a man aged 25 to 45 with active or convalescent COVID-19. Sequencing used peripheral blood. Here the CDR3 reads CASSSSGINNEQFF. CDR3 sequence (DNA): TGTGCCAGTAGCTCGTCGGGGATAAACAATGAGCAGTTCTTC.